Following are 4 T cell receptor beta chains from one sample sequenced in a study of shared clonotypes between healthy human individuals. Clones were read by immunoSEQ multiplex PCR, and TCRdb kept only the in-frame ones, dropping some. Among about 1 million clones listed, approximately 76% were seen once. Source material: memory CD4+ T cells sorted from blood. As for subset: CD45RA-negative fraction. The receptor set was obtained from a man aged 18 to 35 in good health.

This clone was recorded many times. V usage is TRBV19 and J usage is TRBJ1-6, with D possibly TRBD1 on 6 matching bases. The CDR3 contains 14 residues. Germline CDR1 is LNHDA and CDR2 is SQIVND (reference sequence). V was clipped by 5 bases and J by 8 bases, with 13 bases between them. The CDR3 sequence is CASSPDSRDSPLHF. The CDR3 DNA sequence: TGTGCCAGTAGTCCGGACAGCCGCGATTCACCCCTCCACTTT.

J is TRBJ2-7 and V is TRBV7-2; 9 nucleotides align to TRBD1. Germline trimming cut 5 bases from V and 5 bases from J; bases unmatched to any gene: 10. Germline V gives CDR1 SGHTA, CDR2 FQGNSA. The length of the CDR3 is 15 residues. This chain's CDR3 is CASSKTGQGSHEQYF. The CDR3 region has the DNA TGTGCCAGCAGCAAAACGGGACAGGGTAGTCACGAGCAGTACTTC.

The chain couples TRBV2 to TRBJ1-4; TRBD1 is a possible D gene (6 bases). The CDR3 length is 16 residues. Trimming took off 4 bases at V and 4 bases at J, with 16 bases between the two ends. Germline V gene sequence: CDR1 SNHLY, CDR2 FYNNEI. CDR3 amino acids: CASSARSQGYNEKLFF. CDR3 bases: TGTGCCAGCAGTGCCCGTTCCCAGGGGTATAATGAAAAACTGTTTTTT.

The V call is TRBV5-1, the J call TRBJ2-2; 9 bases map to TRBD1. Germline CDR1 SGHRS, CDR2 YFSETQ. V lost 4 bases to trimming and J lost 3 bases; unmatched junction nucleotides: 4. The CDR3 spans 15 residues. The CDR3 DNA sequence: TGCGCCAGCAGCCCGGGGACAGGGTACACCGGGGAGCTGTTTTTT. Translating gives CASSPGTGYTGELFF.